This T cell receptor (beta chain) is from a study of control samples from healthy donors and cancer patients (dated by TCRdb to 2020 to 2022). Library construction relied on the immunoSEQ multiplex PCR assay. In its TCRdb copy, this immuneACCESS table keeps in-frame sequences only and misses some clones. Where compared with another copy, unresolved V genes explain less than half of these, and the others have no known cause. The sample table shows approximately 94,000 clones, and about 86% are seen once. Roughly 1.3% of the sample is in the top ten clones. Comments on this clone: What antigen it recognizes has not been identified. No qualities accompany the bases; no much larger clone lies one base away.

Relative to germline, V is 2 bases shorter and J is 5 bases shorter, with 10 bases between their ends. Inclusive of the bounding cysteine and phenylalanine, the CDR3 is 13 residues long. Only the CDR3 DNA stays, 39 bases, in frame from base 1. CDR1 and CDR2, looked up from the germline V gene, are MNHEY and SVGEGT. The sequencing input was blood. This TCR was recovered from a woman in her fifties or sixties in good health. The rearrangement joined TRBV6-2 or TRBV6-3 to TRBJ2-7, with TRBD2 as a weak D call on 7 bases. The CDR3 reads as follows: CASSYRGGHEQYF. The nucleotides read TGTGCCAGCAGTTACAGGGGGGGCCACGAGCAGTACTTC.